This T cell receptor (beta chain) was identified in a study of T-cell memory formation after mild COVID-19. General study findings and limits: The study detected some responding clones in pre-infection memory, suggesting cross-reactive memory joined.

This clonotype was seen repeatedly, ten times or more. Its cognate antigen is unknown. The 5'RACE method, run with constant-segment primers, produced TCR alpha and TCR beta cDNA libraries (carrying sample barcodes and UMIs). TCRdb reprocessed the 5' RACE reads via MiXCR and lists one record per CDR3 protein. The sample lists roughly 200,000 distinct CDR3 sequences, approximately 10% seen once, with roughly 4% in the top ten. With V trimmed by 5 bases and J by 3 bases, 9 bases remained unmatched. The V gene's germline CDR1 is DFQATT and CDR2 SNEGSKA (reference sequence). CDR3 length equals 14 residues.

Sequencing used PBMCs or a T cell subset sorted from them (not recorded which). The genes are TRBV20-1 and TRBJ2-5; 7 bases are shared with TRBD1. The clonotype originates from a man aged 18 to 29 who had mild COVID-19 (a few samples of this study predate the infection). Cell type and time point are not known. The CDR3 protein is CSAVSGTEKETQYF. In nucleotides, the CDR3 is TGCAGTGCTGTCTCCGGGACAGAAAAAGAGACCCAGTACTTC.